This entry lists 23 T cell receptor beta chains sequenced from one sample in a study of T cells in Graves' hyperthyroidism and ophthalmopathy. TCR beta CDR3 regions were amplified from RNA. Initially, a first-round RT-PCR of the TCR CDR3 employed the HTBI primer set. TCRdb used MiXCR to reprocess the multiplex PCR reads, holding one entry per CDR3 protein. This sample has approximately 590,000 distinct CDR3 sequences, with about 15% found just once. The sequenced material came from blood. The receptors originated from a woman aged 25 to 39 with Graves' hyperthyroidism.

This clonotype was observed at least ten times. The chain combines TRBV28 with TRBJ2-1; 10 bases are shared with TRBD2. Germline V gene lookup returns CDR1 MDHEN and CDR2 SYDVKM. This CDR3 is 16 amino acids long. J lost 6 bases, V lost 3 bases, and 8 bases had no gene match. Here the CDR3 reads CASSFPSGRLGNEQFF. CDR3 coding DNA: TGTGCCAGCAGTTTTCCTAGCGGGAGATTGGGCAATGAGCAGTTCTTC.

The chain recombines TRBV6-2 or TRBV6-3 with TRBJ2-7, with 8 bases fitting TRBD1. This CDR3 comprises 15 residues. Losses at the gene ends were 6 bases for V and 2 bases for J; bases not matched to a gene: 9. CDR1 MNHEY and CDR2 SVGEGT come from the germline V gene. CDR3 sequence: CASRLTGTGTYEQYF. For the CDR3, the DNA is TGTGCCAGCAGATTGACCGGGACAGGCACCTACGAGCAGTACTTC.

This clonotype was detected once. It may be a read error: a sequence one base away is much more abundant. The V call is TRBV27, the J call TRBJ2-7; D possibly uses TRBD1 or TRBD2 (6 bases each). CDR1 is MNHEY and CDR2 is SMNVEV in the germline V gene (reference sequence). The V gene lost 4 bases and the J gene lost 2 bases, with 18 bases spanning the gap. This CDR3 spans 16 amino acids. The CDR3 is CASSSLHGGSTYEQYF. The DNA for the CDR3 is TGTGCCAGCAGTTCATTACACGGGGGCTCCACCTACGAGCAGTACTTC.

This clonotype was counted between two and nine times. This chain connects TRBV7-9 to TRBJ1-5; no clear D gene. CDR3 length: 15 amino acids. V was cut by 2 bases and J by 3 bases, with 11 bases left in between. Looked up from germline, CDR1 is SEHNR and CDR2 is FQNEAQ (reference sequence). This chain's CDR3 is CASSLSSGLNQPQHF. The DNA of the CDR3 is TGTGCCAGCAGCTTATCTTCCGGTCTCAATCAGCCCCAGCATTTT. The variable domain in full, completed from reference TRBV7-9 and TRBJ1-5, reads DTGVSQNPRHKITKRGQNVTFRCDPISEHNRLYWYRQTLGQGPEFLTYFQNEAQLEKSRLLSDRFSAERPKGSFSTLEIQRTEQGDSAMYLCASSLSSGLNQPQHFGDGTRLSIL.

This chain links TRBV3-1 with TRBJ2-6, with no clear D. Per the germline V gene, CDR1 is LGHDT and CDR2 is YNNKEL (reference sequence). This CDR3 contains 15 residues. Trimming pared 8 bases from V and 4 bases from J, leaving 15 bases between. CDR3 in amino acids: CASGLGTPGANVLTF. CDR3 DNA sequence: TGTGCCAGCGGATTAGGCACCCCCGGGGCCAACGTCCTGACTTTC.

The DNA for the CDR3 is TGCGCCAGCAGCTTGGTGTTAGCGGGAGAAGCAGGGCAAGAGACCCAGTACTTC. This gives the protein CASSLVLAGEAGQETQYF. The chain recombines TRBV5-1 with TRBJ2-5; 9 bases align to TRBD2. This CDR3 is built from 18 residues. The germline gives CDR1 SGHRS, CDR2 YFSETQ. J gave up 2 bases and V 0 bases, and 11 bases lay outside the gene matches.

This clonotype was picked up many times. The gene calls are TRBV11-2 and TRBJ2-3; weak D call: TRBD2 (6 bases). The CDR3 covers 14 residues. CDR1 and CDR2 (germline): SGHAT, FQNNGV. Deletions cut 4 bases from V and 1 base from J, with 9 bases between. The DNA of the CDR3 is TGTGCCAGCAGCTCGTGGGAGGGCACAGATACGCAGTATTTT. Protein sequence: CASSSWEGTDTQYF.

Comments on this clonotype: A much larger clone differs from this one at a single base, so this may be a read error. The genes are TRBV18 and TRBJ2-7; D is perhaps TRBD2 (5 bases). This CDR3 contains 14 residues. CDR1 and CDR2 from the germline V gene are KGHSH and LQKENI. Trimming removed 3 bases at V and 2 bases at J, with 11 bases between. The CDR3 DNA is TGTGCCAGCTCACCGAGGAGGCGGACCTACGAGCAGTACTTC. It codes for CASSPRRRTYEQYF.

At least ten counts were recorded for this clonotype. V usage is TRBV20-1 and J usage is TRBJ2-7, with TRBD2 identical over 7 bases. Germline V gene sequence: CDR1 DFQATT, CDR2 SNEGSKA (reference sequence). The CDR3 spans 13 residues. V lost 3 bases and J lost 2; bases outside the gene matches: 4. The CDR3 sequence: CSARTRGAYEQYF. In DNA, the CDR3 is TGCAGTGCTAGGACCCGGGGGGCCTACGAGCAGTACTTC.

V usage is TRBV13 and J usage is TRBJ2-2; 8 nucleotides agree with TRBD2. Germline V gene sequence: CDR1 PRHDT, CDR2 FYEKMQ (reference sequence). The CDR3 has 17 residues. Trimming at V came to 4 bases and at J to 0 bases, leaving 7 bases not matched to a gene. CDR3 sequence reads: CASSSRKAGANTGELFF. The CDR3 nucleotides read TGTGCCAGCAGCTCCAGAAAAGCGGGGGCGAACACCGGGGAGCTGTTTTTT. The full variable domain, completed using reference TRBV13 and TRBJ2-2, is AAGVIQSPRHLIKEKRETATLKCYPIPRHDTVYWYQQGPGQDPQFLISFYEKMQSDKGSIPDRFSAQQFSDYHSELNMSSLELGDSALYFCASSSRKAGANTGELFFGEGSRLTVL.

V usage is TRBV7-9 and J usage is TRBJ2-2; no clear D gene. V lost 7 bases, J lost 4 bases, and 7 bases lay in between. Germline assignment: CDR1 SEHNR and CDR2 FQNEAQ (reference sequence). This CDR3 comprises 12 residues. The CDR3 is CASILLTGELFF. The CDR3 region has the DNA TGTGCCAGCATACTACTCACCGGGGAGCTGTTTTTT.

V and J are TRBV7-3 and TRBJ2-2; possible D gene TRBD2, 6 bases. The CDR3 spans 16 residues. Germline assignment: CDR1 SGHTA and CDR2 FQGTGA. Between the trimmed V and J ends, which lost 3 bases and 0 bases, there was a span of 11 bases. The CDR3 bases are TGTGCCAGCAGCTTGGTCGCGGGACCGAACACCGGGGAGCTGTTTTTT. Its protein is CASSLVAGPNTGELFF.

CDR3 protein: CSVDRGLRGYTF. The CDR3 DNA reads as TGCAGCGTTGACCGCGGTCTCCGGGGCTACACCTTC. The chain combines TRBV29-1 with TRBJ1-2, with D uncertain. The V gene's germline CDR1 is SQVTM and CDR2 ANQGSEA. Trimming shortened V by 3 bases and J by 8 bases, and 13 bases separated the two germline ends. The CDR3 totals 12 residues. Filled out from reference TRBV29-1 and TRBJ1-2, the complete variable domain reads SAVISQKPSRDICQRGTSLTIQCQVDSQVTMMFWYRQQPGQSLTLIATANQGSEATYESGFVIDKFPISRPNLTFSTLTVSNMSPEDSSIYLCSVDRGLRGYTFGSGTRLTVV.

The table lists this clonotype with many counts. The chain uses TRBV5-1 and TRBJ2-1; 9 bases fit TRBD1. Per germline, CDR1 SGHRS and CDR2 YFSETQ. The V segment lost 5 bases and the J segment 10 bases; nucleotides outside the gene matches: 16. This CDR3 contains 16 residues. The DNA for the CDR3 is TGCGCCAGCAGTTCACTTGGGGGACAGGGACTTGGGGAGCAGTTCTTC. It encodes CASSSLGGQGLGEQFF.

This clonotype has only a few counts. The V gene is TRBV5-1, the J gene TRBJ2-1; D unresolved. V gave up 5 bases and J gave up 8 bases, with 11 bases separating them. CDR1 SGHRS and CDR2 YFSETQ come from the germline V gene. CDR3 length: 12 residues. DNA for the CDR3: TGCGCCAGCAGATACATCTCGGATGAGCAGTTCTTC. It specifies CASRYISDEQFF. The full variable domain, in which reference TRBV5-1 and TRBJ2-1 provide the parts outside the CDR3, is KAGVTQTPRYLIKTRGQQVTLSCSPISGHRSVSWYQQTPGQGLQFLFEYFSETQRNKGNFPGRFSGRQFSNSRSEMNVSTLELGDSALYLCASRYISDEQFFGPGTRLTVL.

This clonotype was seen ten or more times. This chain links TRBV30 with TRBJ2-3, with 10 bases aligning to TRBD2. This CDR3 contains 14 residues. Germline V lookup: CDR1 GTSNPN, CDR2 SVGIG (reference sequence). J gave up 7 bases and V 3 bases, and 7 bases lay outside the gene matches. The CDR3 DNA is TGTGCCTGGAGCGAGCTAGCGGGAGAAAATACGCAGTATTTT. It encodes CAWSELAGENTQYF.

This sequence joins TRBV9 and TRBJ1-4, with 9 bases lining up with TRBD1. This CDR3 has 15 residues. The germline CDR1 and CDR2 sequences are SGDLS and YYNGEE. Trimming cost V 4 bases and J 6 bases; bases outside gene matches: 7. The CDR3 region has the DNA TGTGCCAGCAGCTCAAGGACAGGGGCGGATGAAAAACTGTTTTTT. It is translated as CASSSRTGADEKLFF.

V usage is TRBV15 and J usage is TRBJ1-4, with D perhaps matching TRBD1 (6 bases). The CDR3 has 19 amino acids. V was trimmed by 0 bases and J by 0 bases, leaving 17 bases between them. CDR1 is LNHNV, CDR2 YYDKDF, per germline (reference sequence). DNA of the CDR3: TGTGCCACCAGCAGAGACCTCTGGGGGGGCGCCTCAACTAATGAAAAACTGTTTTTT. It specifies CATSRDLWGGASTNEKLFF.

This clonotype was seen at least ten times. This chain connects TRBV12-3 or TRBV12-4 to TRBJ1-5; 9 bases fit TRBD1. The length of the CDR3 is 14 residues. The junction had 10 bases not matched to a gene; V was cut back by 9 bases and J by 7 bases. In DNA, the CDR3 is TGTGCCAGTAGGGACAGGGTAGGCTTCCAGCCCCAGCATTTT. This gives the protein CASRDRVGFQPQHF.

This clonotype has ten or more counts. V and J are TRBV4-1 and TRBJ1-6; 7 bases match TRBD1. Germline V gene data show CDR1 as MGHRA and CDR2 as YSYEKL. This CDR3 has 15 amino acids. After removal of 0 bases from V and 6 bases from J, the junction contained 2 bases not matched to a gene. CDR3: CASSQEEGANSPLHF. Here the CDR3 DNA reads TGCGCCAGCAGCCAAGAAGAGGGGGCTAATTCACCCCTCCACTTT.

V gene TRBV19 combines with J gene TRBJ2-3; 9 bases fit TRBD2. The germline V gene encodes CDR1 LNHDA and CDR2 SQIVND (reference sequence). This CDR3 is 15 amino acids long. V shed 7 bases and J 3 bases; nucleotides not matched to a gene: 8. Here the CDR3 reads CASKLREGLTDTQYF. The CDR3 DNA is TGTGCCAGTAAATTGCGGGAGGGCCTTACAGATACGCAGTATTTT. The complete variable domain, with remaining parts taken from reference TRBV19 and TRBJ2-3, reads DGGITQSPKYLFRKEGQNVTLSCEQNLNHDAMYWYRQDPGQGLRLIYYSQIVNDFQKGDIAEGYSVSREKKESFPLTVTSAQKNPTAFYLCASKLREGLTDTQYFGPGTRLTVL.

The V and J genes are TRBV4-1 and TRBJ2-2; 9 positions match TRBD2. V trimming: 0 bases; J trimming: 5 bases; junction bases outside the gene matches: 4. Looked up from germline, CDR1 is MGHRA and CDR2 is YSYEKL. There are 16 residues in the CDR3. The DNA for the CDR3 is TGCGCCAGCAGCCAAGATAGCGGGAGATCGACCGGGGAGCTGTTTTTT. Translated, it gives CASSQDSGRSTGELFF.

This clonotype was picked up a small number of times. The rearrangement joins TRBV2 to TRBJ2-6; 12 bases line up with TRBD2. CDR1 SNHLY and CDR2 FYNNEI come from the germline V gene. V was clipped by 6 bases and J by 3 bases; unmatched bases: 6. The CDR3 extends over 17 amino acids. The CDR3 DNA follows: TGTGCCAGCAGGGCACTAGCGGGAGGAAGTGGGGCCAACGTCCTGACTTTC. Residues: CASRALAGGSGANVLTF. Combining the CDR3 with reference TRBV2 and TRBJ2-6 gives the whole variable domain EPEVTQTPSHQVTQMGQEVILRCVPISNHLYFYWYRQILGQKVEFLVSFYNNEISEKSEIFDDQFSVERPDGSNFTLKIRSTKLEDSAMYFCASRALAGGSGANVLTFGAGSRLTVL.